The entry that follows covers one T cell receptor beta chain sequence. The authors' processing: Nucleated cell number was recorded as an estimate derived from reference gene primer amplification. Some clones are missing from TCRdb's copy, which holds only in-frame ones; the method was immunoSEQ multiplex PCR. V, J and clone size were drawn from that table, and D and trimming were deduced from the DNA. The profile covers about 240,000 clones, with about 82% appearing a single time and roughly 12% taken by the ten largest. This sample was included in a study of blood T cell repertoires in COVID-19. In the study overall: Samples taken during acute and convalescent COVID-19 were collected in the United States, Italy and Spain. T cells, B-cell-depleted T cells, or PBMCs provided the cDNA or gDNA that served as material.

The CDR3 totals 13 residues. The germline V and J ends were trimmed by 4 bases and 11 bases, with 18 bases remaining between them. The germline CDR1 and CDR2 sequences are SGDLS and YYNGEE. The sequencing sample was made of peripheral blood. This clonotype originated in a man older than 75 with acute or convalescent COVID-19. The rearrangement links TRBV9 to TRBJ1-1; D gene unclear. In DNA, the CDR3 is TGTGCCAGCAGCCCGGAAGCGGGGAGAGGGGCTTTCTTT. As protein: CASSPEAGRGAFF. The full variable domain, rest sourced from reference TRBV9 and TRBJ1-1, is DSGVTQTPKHLITATGQRVTLRCSPRSGDLSVYWYQQSLDQGLQFLIQYYNGEERAKGNILERFSAQQFPDLHSELNLSSLELGDSALYFCASSPEAGRGAFFGQGTRLTVV.